The following is a T cell receptor (beta chain) sequence with its context. This record belongs to a study of blood T cell repertoires in COVID-19. Study details: PBMCs, B-cell-depleted T cells, or T cells provided the cDNA or gDNA that made up the material.

The protocol was immunoSEQ multiplex PCR, while the TCRdb copy is restricted to in-frame clones and leaves out a portion. The top ten hold around 16% of the sample, which has about 220,000 clones, around four fifths seen once. The study drew participants aged roughly 18 to 95 years from some 24 US areas. Two negative PCRs, clearance, or symptom resolution had been documented for recovered Cohort 3 donors. V was cut by 2 bases and J by 8 bases, with 15 bases left in between. Germline V CDR1 and CDR2: SGHDN, FVKESK. CDR3 size: 15 residues. J is TRBJ1-4 and V is TRBV14; D might be TRBD1 (6 bases). The receptor's source is a man between 35 and 55 years old who had recovered from COVID-19. Sequences were obtained from PBMCs or T cells enriched from blood (not recorded which). The CDR3 nucleotides are TGTGCCAGCAGCCAAACAGGACAGTACTACGAAAAACTGTTTTTT. Translating gives CASSQTGQYYEKLFF.